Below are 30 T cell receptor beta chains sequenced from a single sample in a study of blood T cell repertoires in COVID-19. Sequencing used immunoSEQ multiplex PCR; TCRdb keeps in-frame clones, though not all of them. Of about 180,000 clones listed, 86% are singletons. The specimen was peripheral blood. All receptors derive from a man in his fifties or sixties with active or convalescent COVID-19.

CDR3 in DNA: TGTGCCAGCAGCCTGGACAGAGGCGCCAAAAACATTCAGTACTTC. Encoded protein: CASSLDRGAKNIQYF. The chain links TRBV13 to TRBJ2-4; tentatively, D is TRBD1 (6 bases). CDR1 is PRHDT and CDR2 is FYEKMQ in the germline V gene (reference sequence). The V end was cut by 5 bases, the J end by 1 base, with 12 bases between. The CDR3 is 15 residues long.

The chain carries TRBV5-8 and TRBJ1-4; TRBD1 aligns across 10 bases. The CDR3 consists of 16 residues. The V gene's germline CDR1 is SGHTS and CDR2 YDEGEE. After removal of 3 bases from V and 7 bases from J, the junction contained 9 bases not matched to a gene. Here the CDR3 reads CASSSPYGTGVEKLFF. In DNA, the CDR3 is TGTGCCAGCAGCTCACCCTACGGGACAGGGGTTGAAAAACTGTTTTTT.

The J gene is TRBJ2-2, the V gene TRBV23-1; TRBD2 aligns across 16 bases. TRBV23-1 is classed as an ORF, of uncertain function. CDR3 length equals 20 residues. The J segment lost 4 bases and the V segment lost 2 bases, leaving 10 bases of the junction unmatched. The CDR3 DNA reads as TGCGCCAGCAGTCAAATCCCCGGGACTAGCGGGGGGGATAGCACCGGGGAGCTGTTTTTT. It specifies CASSQIPGTSGGDSTGELFF.

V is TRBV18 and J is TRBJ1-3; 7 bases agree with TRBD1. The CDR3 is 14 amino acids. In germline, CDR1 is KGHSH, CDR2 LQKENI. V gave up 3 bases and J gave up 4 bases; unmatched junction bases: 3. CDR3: CASSPTGDGNTIYF. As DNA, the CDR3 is TGTGCCAGCTCACCCACAGGGGACGGAAACACCATATATTTT.

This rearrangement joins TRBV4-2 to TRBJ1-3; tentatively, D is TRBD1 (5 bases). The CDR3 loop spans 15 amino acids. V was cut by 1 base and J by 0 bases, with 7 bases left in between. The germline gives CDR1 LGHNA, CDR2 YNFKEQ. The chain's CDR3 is CASSQATDSGNTIYF. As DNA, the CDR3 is TGTGCCAGCAGCCAAGCGACAGACTCTGGAAACACCATATATTTT.

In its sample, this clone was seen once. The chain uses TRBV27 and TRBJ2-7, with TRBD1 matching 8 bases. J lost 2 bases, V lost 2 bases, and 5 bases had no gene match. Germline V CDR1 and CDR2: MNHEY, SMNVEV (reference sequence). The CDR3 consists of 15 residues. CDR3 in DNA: TGTGCCAGCAGTTTAGCCGGGACAGGAGCCTACGAGCAGTACTTC. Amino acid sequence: CASSLAGTGAYEQYF.

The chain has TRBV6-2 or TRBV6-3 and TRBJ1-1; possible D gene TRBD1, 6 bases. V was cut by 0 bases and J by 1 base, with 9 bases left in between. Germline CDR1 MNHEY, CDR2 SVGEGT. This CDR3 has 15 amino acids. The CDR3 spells CASSYSGTPNTEAFF. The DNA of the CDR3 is TGTGCCAGCAGTTACTCGGGGACACCGAACACTGAAGCTTTCTTT.

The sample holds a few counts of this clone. CDR3 sequence (DNA): TGCGCCAGCAGCCAAGTGGAGGGACAGACCTACGAGCAGTACTTC. It yields the protein CASSQVEGQTYEQYF. The genes are TRBV4-1 and TRBJ2-7, with D possibly TRBD1 on 7 matching bases. CDR3 length: 15 residues. The ends were cut back, 1 base at V and 2 bases at J, with 12 bases in the middle. CDR1 and CDR2 (germline): MGHRA, YSYEKL.

The CDR3 loop is CASSFSSSYNEQFF. Written as DNA, the CDR3 is TGTGCCAGCAGTTTTTCGAGCTCCTACAATGAGCAGTTCTTC. This chain uses TRBV28 with TRBJ2-1; D not certain. The CDR3 spans 14 residues. Germline V gene sequence: CDR1 MDHEN, CDR2 SYDVKM. The ends were cut back, 3 bases at V and 0 bases at J, with 6 bases in the middle.

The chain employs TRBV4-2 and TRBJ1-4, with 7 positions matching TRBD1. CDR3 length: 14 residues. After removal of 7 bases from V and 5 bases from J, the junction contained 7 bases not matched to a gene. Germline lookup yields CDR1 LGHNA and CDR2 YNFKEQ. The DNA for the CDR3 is TGTGCCAGCACCCACCAACAGGGGAATGAAAAACTGTTTTTT. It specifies CASTHQQGNEKLFF.

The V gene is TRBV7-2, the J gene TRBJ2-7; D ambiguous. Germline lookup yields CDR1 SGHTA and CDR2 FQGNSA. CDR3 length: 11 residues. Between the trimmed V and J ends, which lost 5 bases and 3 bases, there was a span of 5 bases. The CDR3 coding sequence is TGTGCCAGCAGCACCAGCTACGAGCAGTACTTC. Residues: CASSTSYEQYF.

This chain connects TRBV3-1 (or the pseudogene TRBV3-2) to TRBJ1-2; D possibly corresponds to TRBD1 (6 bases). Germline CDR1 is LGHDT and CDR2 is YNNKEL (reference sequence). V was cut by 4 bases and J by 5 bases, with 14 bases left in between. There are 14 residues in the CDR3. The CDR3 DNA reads TGTGCCAGCAGCCCCGCGGGGGGCTGGTATGGCTACACCTTC. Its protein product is CASSPAGGWYGYTF.

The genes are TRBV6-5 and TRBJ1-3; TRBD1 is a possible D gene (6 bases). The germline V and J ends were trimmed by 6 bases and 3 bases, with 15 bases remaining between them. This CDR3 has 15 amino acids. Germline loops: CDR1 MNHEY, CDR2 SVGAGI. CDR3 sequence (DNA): TGTGCCAGCAGCCTAGACAGGTCGGGTGGAAACACCATATATTTT. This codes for CASSLDRSGGNTIYF.

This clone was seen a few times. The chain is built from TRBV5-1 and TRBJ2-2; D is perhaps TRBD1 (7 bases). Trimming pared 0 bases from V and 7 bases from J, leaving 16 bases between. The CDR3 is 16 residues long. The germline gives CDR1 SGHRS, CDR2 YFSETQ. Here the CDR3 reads CASSLAGGPINGELFF. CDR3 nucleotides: TGCGCCAGCAGCTTGGCAGGGGGGCCAATTAACGGGGAGCTGTTTTTT.

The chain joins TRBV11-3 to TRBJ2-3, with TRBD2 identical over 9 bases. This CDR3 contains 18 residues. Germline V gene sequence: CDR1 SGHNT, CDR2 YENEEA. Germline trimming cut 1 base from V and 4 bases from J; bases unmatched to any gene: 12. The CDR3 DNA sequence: TGTGCCAGCAGCTTAGGGGCTAGCGGGGCTCAAAGGCCAGATACGCAGTATTTT. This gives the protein CASSLGASGAQRPDTQYF.

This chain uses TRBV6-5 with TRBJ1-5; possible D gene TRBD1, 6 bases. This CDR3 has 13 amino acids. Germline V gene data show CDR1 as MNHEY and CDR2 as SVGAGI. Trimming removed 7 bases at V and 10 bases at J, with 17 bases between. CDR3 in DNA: TGTGCCAGCATCGGACAGCGAGTTGGTCCCCAGCATTTT. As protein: CASIGQRVGPQHF.

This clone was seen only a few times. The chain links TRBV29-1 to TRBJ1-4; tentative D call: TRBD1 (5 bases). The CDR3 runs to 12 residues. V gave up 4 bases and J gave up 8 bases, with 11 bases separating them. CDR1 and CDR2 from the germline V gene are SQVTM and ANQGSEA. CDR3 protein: CSVGWKGEKLFF. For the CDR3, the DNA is TGCAGCGTTGGATGGAAGGGGGAAAAACTGTTTTTT.

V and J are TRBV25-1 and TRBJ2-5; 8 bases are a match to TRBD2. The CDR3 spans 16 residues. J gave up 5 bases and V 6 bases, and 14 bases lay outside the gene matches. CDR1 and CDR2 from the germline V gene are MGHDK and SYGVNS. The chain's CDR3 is CASSQSGSGSLETQYF. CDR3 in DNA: TGTGCCAGCAGCCAATCAGGGAGCGGGAGTTTGGAGACCCAGTACTTC.

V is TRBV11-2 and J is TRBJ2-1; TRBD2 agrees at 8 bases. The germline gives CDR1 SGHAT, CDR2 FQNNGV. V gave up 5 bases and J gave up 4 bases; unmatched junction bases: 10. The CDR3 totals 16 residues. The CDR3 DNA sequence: TGTGCCAGCAGCCGAGTGATCGGCGGGAGGTACAATGAGCAGTTCTTC. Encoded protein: CASSRVIGGRYNEQFF.

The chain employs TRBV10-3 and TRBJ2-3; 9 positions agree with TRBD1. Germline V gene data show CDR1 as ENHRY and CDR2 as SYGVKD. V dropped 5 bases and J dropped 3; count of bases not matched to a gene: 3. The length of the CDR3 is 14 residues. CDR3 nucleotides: TGTGCCATCAGTTGGACAGGGGATACAGATACGCAGTATTTT. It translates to CAISWTGDTDTQYF.

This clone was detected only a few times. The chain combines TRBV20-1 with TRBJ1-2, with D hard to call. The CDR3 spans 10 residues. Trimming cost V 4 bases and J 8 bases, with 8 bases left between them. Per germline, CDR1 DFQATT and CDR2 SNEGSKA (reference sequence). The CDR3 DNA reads TGCAGTGCTATCTGGAGAGGCTACACCTTC. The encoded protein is CSAIWRGYTF.

CDR3 protein: CASSEVGQGVRAETQYF. DNA for the CDR3: TGTGCCAGCAGTGAAGTGGGGCAGGGGGTAAGGGCAGAGACCCAGTACTTC. The V and J genes are TRBV6-1 and TRBJ2-5, with 7 bases aligning to TRBD1. With V trimmed by 1 base and J by 4 bases, 12 bases remained unmatched. Germline assignment: CDR1 MNHNS and CDR2 SASEGT. The length of the CDR3 is 17 residues.

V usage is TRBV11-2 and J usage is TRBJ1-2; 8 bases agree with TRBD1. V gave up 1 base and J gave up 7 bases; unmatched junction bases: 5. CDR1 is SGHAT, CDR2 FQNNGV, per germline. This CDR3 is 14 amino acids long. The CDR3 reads CASSLAQGAGGYTF. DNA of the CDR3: TGTGCCAGCAGCTTAGCGCAGGGGGCGGGTGGCTACACCTTC.

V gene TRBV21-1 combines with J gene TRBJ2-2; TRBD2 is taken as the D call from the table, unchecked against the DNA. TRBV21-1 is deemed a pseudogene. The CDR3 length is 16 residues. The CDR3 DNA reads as TGTGCCAGCAGCAAAAGTCTAGCGGGAGTTGCCGGGGAGCTGTTTTTT. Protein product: CASSKSLAGVAGELFF.

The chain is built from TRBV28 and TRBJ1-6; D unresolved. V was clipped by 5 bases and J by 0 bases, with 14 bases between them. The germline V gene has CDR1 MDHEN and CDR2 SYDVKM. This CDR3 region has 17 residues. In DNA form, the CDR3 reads TGTGCCAGCAGTCCCCCCACAGTAAGCTCCTATAATTCACCCCTCCACTTT. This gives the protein CASSPPTVSSYNSPLHF.

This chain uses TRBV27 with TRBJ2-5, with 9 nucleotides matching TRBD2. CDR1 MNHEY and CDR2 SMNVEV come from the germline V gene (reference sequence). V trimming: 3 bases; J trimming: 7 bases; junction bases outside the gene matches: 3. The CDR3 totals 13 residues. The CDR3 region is CASSFLAGRTQYF. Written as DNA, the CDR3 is TGTGCCAGCAGTTTTCTAGCGGGGCGGACCCAGTACTTC.

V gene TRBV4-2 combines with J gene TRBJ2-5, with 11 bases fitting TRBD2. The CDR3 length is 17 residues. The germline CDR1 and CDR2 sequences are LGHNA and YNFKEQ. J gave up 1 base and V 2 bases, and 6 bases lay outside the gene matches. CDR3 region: CASSQTSGTSGQETQYF. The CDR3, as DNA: TGTGCCAGCAGCCAAACGTCCGGGACTAGCGGCCAAGAGACCCAGTACTTC.

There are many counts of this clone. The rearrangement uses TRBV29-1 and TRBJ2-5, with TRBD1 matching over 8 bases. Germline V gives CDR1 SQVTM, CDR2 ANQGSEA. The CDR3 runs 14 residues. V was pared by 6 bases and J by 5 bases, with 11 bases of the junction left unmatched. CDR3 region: CSVLAQGAVETQYF. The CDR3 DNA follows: TGCAGCGTCCTGGCGCAGGGGGCTGTTGAGACCCAGTACTTC. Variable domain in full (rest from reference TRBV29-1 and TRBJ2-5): SAVISQKPSRDICQRGTSLTIQCQVDSQVTMMFWYRQQPGQSLTLIATANQGSEATYESGFVIDKFPISRPNLTFSTLTVSNMSPEDSSIYLCSVLAQGAVETQYFGPGTRLLVL.

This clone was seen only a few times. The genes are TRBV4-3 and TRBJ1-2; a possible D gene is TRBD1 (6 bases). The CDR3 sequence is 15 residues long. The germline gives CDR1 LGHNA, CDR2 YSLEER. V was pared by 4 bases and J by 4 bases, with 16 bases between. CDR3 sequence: CASSLREGDPYGYTF. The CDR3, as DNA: TGCGCCAGCAGCCTCCGCGAGGGGGACCCCTATGGCTACACCTTC.

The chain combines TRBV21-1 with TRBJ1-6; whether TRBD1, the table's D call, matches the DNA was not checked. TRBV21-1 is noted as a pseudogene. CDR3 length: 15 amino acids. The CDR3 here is CASSKDRGYNSPLHF. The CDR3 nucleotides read TGTGCCAGCAGCAAAGACAGGGGGTATAATTCACCCCTCCACTTT.